This T cell receptor beta chain is from a study of blood T cell repertoires in COVID-19. Study overall: From the United States, Italy and Spain came samples of acute and convalescent COVID-19. The analysed material was cDNA or gDNA that came from T cells, B-cell-depleted T cells, or PBMCs.

Germline lookup yields CDR1 MNHEY and CDR2 SMNVEV (reference sequence). The ends were cut back, 1 base at V and 4 bases at J, with 8 bases in the middle. The CDR3 has 15 residues. How the authors handled the data: Reference gene primer amplification yielded estimated nucleated cell counts. Method: immunoSEQ multiplex PCR; TCRdb's copy keeps in-frame clones and lacks some. V and J calls and clone size are as listed in that table; D and trimming were resolved from the DNA. The sample lists some 210,000 clones, approximately 84% occurring once. The rearrangement uses TRBV27 and TRBJ2-6; D may be TRBD1 (5 bases). The sample consisted of peripheral blood. This clonotype originated in a woman in her 70s with active or convalescent COVID-19. DNA for the CDR3: TGTGCCAGCAGTTTATGGGGCTCCGGGGCCAACGTCCTGACTTTC. It codes for CASSLWGSGANVLTF.